A single sample gave rise to the 3 T cell receptor beta chains below, sequenced in a study of CD8+CD57+ T cells in acquired aplastic anemia. Template material for TCR beta VDJ and CDR3 profiling consisted of genomic DNA. TCRdb independently ran MiXCR on the reads; one entry per CDR3 protein. The table records over 150,000 distinct CDR3 sequences, around half of them present only once. The sequencing input was sorted CD4+, CD8+, or CD8+CD57+ T cells (not recorded which) from PBMCs. These receptors originate from a human donor in good health, serving as a control.

This clonotype was counted ten times or more. The chain recombines TRBV6-5 with TRBJ1-1, with a tentative D call TRBD1 (5 bases). Germline CDR1 reads MNHEY; CDR2 reads SVGAGI. CDR3 length: 14 amino acids. Trimming removed 7 bases from V and 5 bases from J, with 17 bases in between. The CDR3 protein is CASTFTGGGTEAFF. CDR3 nucleotides: TGTGCCAGCACCTTTACAGGAGGCGGGACTGAAGCTTTCTTT.

A word on this clonotype: Sequence at one end of the junction differs from germline and may be a read error. J is TRBJ2-7 and V is TRBV19; 9 nucleotides match TRBD1. The germline V gene has CDR1 LNHDA and CDR2 SQIVND (reference sequence). The CDR3 loop spans 14 amino acids. The DNA of the CDR3 is TGCGCCAGCAGCCAACAACAGGGGGCTGGGGAGCAGTACTTC. It codes for CASSQQQGAGEQYF.

About this clonotype itself: At one end, the junction sequence differs from germline, possibly due to a read error. This chain connects TRBV7-9 to TRBJ2-7, with 8 nucleotides matching TRBD1. The CDR3 has 14 residues. Germline V gene lookup returns CDR1 SEHNR and CDR2 FQNEAQ (reference sequence). The CDR3 reads CASSLRTGRTRFNF. Written as DNA, the CDR3 is TGTGCCAGCAGCTTACGGACAGGGAGGACCCGTTTCAACTTC.